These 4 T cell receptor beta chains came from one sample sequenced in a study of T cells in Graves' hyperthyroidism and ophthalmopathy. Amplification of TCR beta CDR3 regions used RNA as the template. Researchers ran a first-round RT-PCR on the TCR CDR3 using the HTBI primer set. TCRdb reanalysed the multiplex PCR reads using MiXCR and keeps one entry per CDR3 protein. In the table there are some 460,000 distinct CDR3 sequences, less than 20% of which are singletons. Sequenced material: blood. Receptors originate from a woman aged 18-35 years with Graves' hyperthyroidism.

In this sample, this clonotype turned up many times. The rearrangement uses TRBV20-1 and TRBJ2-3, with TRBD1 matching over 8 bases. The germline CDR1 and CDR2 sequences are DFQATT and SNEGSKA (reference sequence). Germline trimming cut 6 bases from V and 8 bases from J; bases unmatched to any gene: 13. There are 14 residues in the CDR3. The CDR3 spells CSATDREGAGTQYF. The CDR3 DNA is TGCAGTGCCACGGACAGGGAAGGGGCAGGTACGCAGTATTTT.

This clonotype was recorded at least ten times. CDR3 region: CASSQEYGPNYGYTF. CDR3 DNA: TGCGCCAGCAGCCAAGAGTACGGCCCTAACTATGGCTACACCTTC. The rearrangement uses TRBV4-3 and TRBJ1-2; no firm D call. CDR3 size: 15 residues. Germline CDR1 reads LGHNA; CDR2 reads YSLEER. Trimming pared 0 bases from V and 0 bases from J, leaving 8 bases between.

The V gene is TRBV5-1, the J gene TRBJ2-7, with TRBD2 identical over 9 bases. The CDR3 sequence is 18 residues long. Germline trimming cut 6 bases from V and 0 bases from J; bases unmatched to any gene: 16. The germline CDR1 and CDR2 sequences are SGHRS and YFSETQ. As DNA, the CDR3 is TGCGCCAGCACCTTAGGAGCGGGAGGACCCGGGAGCTCCTACGAGCAGTACTTC. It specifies CASTLGAGGPGSSYEQYF.

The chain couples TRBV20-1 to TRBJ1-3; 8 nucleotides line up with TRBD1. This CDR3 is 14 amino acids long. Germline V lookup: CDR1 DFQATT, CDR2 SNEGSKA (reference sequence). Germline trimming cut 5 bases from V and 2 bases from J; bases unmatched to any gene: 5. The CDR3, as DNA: TGCAGTGCTGGAGGACAGGGCCCTGGAAACACCATATATTTT. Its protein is CSAGGQGPGNTIYF.